The T cell receptor beta chain under discussion was sequenced for a study of neurological immune-mediated disorders. TCRdb recomputed calls from the 5' RACE reads with MiXCR, one row per CDR3 protein. In the table there are around 64,000 distinct CDR3 sequences, 10% to 15% of which are singletons. In this sample, this clonotype turned up many times. The germline gives CDR1 DFQATT, CDR2 SNEGSKA (reference sequence). Trimming removed 3 bases at V and 0 bases at J, with 12 bases between. The CDR3 has 14 amino acids. This sequence originates from an older woman with HTLV-1-associated myelopathy (HAM/TSP). Sequencing input: PBMCs. The chain has TRBV20-1 and TRBJ2-7, with D perhaps matching TRBD2 (5 bases). For the CDR3, the DNA is TGCAGTGCTAGGGCACGGGGATACTCCTACGAGCAGTACTTC. Residues: CSARARGYSYEQYF.